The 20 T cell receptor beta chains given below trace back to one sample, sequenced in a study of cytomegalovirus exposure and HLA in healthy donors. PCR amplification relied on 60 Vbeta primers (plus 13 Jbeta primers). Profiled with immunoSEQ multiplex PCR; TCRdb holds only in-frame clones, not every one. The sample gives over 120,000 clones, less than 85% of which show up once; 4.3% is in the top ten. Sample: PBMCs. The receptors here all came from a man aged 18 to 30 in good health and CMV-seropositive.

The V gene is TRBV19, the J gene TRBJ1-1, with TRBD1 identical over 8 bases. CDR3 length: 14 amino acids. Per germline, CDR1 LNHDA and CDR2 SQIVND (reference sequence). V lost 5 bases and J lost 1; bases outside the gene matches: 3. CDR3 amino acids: CASSAGQANTEAFF. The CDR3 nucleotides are TGTGCCAGTAGTGCGGGACAGGCGAACACTGAAGCTTTCTTT.

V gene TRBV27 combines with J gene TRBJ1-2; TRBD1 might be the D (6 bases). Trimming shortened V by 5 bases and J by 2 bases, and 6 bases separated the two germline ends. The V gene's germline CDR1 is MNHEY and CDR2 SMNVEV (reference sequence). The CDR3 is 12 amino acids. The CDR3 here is CASSRGNYGYTF. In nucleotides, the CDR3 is TGTGCCAGCAGTAGGGGGAACTATGGCTACACCTTC.

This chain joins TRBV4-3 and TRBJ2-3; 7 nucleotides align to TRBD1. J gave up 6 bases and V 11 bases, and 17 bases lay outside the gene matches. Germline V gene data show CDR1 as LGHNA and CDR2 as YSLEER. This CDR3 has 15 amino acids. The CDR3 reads CASTRTGTSWDTQYF. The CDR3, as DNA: TGCGCCTCAACTCGGACAGGTACATCATGGGATACGCAGTATTTT.

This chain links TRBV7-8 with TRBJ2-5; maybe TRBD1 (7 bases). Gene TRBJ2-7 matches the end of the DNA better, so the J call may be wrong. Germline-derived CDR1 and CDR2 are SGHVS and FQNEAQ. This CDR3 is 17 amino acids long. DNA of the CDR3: TGTGCCAGCAGCTTATGGGGAGGACAGGCGTATAGCTACGAGCAGTACTTC. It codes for CASSLWGGQAYSYEQYF.

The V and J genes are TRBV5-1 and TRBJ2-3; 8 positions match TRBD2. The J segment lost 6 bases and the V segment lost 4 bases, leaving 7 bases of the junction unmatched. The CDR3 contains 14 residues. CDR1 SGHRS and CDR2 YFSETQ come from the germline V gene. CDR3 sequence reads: CASSLGGASDTQYF. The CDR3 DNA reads TGCGCCAGCAGCCTCGGGGGGGCATCGGATACGCAGTATTTT.

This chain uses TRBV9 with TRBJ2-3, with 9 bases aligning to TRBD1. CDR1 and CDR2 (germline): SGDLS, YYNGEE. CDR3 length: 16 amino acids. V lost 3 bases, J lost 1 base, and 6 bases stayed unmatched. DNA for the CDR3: TGTGCCAGCAGCGGACCCCGGGACAGGGGCACAGATACGCAGTATTTT. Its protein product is CASSGPRDRGTDTQYF.

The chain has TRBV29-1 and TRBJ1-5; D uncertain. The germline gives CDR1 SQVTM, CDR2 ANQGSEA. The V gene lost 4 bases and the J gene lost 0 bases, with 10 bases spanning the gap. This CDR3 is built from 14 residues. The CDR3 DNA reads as TGCAGCGTTGTAAAACAGAATAGCAATCAGCCCCAGCATTTT. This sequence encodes CSVVKQNSNQPQHF.

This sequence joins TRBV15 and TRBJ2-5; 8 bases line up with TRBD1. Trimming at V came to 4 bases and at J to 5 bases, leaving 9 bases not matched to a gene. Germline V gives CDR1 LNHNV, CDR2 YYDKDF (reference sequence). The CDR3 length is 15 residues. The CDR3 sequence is CATSKSDRGGETQYF. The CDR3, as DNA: TGTGCCACCAGCAAATCAGACAGGGGTGGGGAGACCCAGTACTTC.

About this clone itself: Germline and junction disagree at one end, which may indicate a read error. CDR3 region: CASSKTGVHGYTF. The CDR3 DNA is TGTGCCAGCAGTAAGACAGGGGTTCATGGCTACACCTTC. This chain joins TRBV5-1 and TRBJ1-2; 8 positions match TRBD1. CDR3 length: 13 amino acids. The V gene's germline CDR1 is SGHRS and CDR2 YFSETQ.

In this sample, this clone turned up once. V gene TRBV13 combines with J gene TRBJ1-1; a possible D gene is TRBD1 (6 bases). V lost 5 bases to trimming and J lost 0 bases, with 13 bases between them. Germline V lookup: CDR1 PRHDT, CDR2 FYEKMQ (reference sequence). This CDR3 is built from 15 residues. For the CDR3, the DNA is TGTGCCAGCAGCCTTAGGGGGGGCATGAACACTGAAGCTTTCTTT. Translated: CASSLRGGMNTEAFF.

The CDR3 protein is CASRPSGQSNYGYTF. As DNA, the CDR3 is TGTGCCAGCAGACCTTCGGGACAGAGTAACTATGGCTACACCTTC. The chain recombines TRBV6-5 with TRBJ1-2, with TRBD1 identical over 7 bases. Per the germline V gene, CDR1 is MNHEY and CDR2 is SVGAGI. V dropped 6 bases and J dropped 1; count of bases not matched to a gene: 8. The CDR3 length is 15 residues.

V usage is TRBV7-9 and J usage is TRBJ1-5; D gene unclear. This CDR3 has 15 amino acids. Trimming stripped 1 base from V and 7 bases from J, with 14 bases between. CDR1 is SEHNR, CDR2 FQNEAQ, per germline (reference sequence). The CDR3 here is CASSLVVGTEQPQHF. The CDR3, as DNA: TGTGCCAGCAGCTTAGTGGTAGGTACAGAGCAGCCCCAGCATTTT.

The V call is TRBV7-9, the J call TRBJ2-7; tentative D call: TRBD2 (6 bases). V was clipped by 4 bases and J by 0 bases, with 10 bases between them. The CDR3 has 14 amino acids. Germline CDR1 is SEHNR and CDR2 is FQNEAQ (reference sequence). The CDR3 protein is CASSSLGGSYEQYF. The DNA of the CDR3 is TGTGCCAGCAGCTCCTTGGGGGGCTCCTACGAGCAGTACTTC.

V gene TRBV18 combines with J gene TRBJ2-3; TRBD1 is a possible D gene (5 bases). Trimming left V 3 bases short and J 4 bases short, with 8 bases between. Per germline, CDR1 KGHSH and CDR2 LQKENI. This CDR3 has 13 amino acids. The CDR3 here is CASSPRRADTQYF. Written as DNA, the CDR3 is TGTGCCAGCTCACCCCGCAGGGCAGATACGCAGTATTTT.

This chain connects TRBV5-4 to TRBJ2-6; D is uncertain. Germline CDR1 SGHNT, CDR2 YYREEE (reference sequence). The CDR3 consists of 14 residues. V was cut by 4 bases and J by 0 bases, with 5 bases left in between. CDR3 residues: CASSDNSGANVLTF. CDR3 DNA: TGTGCCAGCAGCGACAACTCTGGGGCCAACGTCCTGACTTTC.

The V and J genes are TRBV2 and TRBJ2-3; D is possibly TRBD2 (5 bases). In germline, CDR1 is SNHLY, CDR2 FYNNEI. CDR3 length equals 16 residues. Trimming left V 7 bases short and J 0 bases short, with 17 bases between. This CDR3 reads CASNHNGGLSTDTQYF. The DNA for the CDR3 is TGTGCCAGCAATCACAACGGAGGACTCAGCACAGATACGCAGTATTTT. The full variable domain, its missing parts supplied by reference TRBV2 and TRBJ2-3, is EPEVTQTPSHQVTQMGQEVILRCVPISNHLYFYWYRQILGQKVEFLVSFYNNEISEKSEIFDDQFSVERPDGSNFTLKIRSTKLEDSAMYFCASNHNGGLSTDTQYFGPGTRLTVL.

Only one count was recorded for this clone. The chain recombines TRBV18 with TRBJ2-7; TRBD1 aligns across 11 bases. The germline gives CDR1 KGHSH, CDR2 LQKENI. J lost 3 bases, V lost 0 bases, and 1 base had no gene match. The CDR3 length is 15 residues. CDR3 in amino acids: CASSPPDRGLYEQYF. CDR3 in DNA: TGTGCCAGCTCACCACCGGACAGGGGGCTCTACGAGCAGTACTTC. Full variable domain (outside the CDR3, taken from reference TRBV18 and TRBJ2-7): NAGVMQNPRHLVRRRGQEARLRCSPMKGHSHVYWYRQLPEEGLKFMVYLQKENIIDESGMPKERFSAEFPKEGPSILRIQQVVRGDSAAYFCASSPPDRGLYEQYFGPGTRLTVT.

The CDR3 DNA sequence: TGTGCCAGCAGTTTGACAGGGGCCAATGAAGCCCAGCATTTT. Protein sequence: CASSLTGANEAQHF. The chain joins TRBV27 to TRBJ1-5; 8 nucleotides agree with TRBD1. The CDR3 covers 14 residues. The junction had 9 bases not matched to a gene; V was cut back by 3 bases and J by 11 bases. From germline, CDR1 is MNHEY and CDR2 SMNVEV (reference sequence).

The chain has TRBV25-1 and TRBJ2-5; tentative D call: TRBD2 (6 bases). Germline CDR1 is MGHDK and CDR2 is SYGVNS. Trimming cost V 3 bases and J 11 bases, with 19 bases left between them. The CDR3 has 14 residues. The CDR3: CASSDRLRPREQYF. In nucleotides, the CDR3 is TGTGCCAGCAGTGATAGATTACGCCCCCGGGAGCAGTACTTC.

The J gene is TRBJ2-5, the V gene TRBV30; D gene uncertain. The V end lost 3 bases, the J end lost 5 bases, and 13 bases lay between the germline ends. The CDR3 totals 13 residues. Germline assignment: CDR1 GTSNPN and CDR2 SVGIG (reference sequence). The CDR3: CAWSSWAVETQYF. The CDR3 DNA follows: TGTGCCTGGAGCTCGTGGGCAGTGGAGACCCAGTACTTC. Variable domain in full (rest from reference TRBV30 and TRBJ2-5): SQTIHQWPATLVQPVGSPLSLECTVEGTSNPNLYWYRQAAGRGLQLLFYSVGIGQISSEVPQNLSASRPQDRQFILSSKKLLLSDSGFYLCAWSSWAVETQYFGPGTRLLVL.